One sample yielded the 27 T cell receptor beta chains listed below, sequenced in a study of blood T cells in healthy people across ages (dated by TCRdb to between 2014 and 2017). The library was generated by 5' RACE. These reads were obtained on an Illumina HiSeq 2500. A second about 7 to 11 cycle PCR used a sample-barcoded 5' primer and a J-beta primer mix. The public reads were reprocessed in TCRdb via fastp at Q25 and MiXCR, keeping in-frame beta chains. Entries are consolidated by CDR3 protein sequence, retaining the most common genes and DNA. Within this sample are fewer than 900,000 distinct CDR3 sequences, with 35% to 40% of them counted one time only. The ten largest clones capture over 10% of the sample. Sequences were obtained from blood. These receptors were obtained from a man between 18 and 35 years old in good health.

This clonotype has ten or more counts. The V and J genes are TRBV4-3 and TRBJ1-2; 8 bases line up with TRBD1. CDR1 LGHNA and CDR2 YSLEER come from the germline V gene. The CDR3 loop spans 18 amino acids. The J segment lost 4 bases and the V segment lost 0 bases, leaving 13 bases of the junction unmatched. CDR3 amino acids: CASSQEWESTGEAYGYTF. The CDR3 DNA is TGCGCCAGCAGCCAAGAATGGGAATCGACAGGGGAGGCCTATGGCTACACCTTC.

The table lists this clonotype with many counts. This chain uses TRBV20-1 with TRBJ2-3; 8 positions match TRBD1. The CDR3 spans 15 residues. Germline V gives CDR1 DFQATT, CDR2 SNEGSKA (reference sequence). The trim removed 6 bases at V and 6 bases at J, leaving 14 bases unmatched. Here the CDR3 DNA reads TGCAGTGCCAGCGGACAGGGTATGAGGAGGGATACGCAGTATTTT. This codes for CSASGQGMRRDTQYF.

This clonotype was seen a few times. This chain links TRBV2 with TRBJ2-7, with 12 bases lining up with TRBD2. V was pared by 3 bases and J by 4 bases, with 4 bases of the junction left unmatched. The germline V gene has CDR1 SNHLY and CDR2 FYNNEI. This CDR3 has 15 amino acids. The CDR3 region has the DNA TGTGCCAGCAGTGATCAGCTAGCGGGGGGGTACGAGCAGTACTTC. It yields the protein CASSDQLAGGYEQYF.

The CDR3 sequence: CASSIPGTATNEKLFF. The DNA of the CDR3 is TGTGCCAGCAGCATACCCGGGACGGCAACTAATGAAAAACTGTTTTTT. The gene calls are TRBV7-9 and TRBJ1-4; possible D gene TRBD1, 5 bases. The CDR3 consists of 16 residues. V was cut by 5 bases and J by 0 bases, with 13 bases left in between. Germline V gives CDR1 SEHNR, CDR2 FQNEAQ (reference sequence).

The chain couples TRBV5-1 to TRBJ1-4; 8 nucleotides line up with TRBD1. After removal of 1 base from V and 7 bases from J, the junction contained 6 bases not matched to a gene. The CDR3 has 15 amino acids. Germline CDR1 reads SGHRS; CDR2 reads YFSETQ. Here the CDR3 reads CASSLRTGFLEKLFF. The CDR3 DNA reads as TGCGCCAGCAGCTTGAGGACAGGGTTTCTTGAAAAACTGTTTTTT. The full variable domain, rest sourced from reference TRBV5-1 and TRBJ1-4, is KAGVTQTPRYLIKTRGQQVTLSCSPISGHRSVSWYQQTPGQGLQFLFEYFSETQRNKGNFPGRFSGRQFSNSRSEMNVSTLELGDSALYLCASSLRTGFLEKLFFGSGTQLSVL.

The sample holds a few counts of this clonotype. The V and J genes are TRBV19 and TRBJ2-3; TRBD2 might be the D (6 bases). Germline lookup yields CDR1 LNHDA and CDR2 SQIVND (reference sequence). The V end was cut by 8 bases, the J end by 8 bases, with 17 bases between. The CDR3 is made up of 13 amino acids. The CDR3 loop reads CASGFRTEGTQYF. In DNA, the CDR3 is TGTGCCAGTGGATTCCGGACGGAGGGTACGCAGTATTTT.

This chain uses TRBV18 with TRBJ2-7; 10 bases are shared with TRBD1. The trim removed 2 bases at V and 4 bases at J, leaving 2 bases unmatched. Looked up from germline, CDR1 is KGHSH and CDR2 is LQKENI. The CDR3 consists of 14 residues. CDR3 sequence reads: CASSPVGQGYEQYF. In DNA form, the CDR3 reads TGTGCCAGCTCACCAGTGGGACAGGGGTACGAGCAGTACTTC.

This rearrangement joins TRBV20-1 to TRBJ2-2; D gene ambiguous. This CDR3 region has 15 residues. V shed 3 bases and J shed 5 bases, with 16 bases lying between them. Looked up from germline, CDR1 is DFQATT and CDR2 is SNEGSKA (reference sequence). CDR3 in amino acids: CSARDADPRTGELFF. The DNA for the CDR3 is TGCAGTGCTAGGGACGCGGACCCGAGAACCGGGGAGCTGTTTTTT.

This clonotype was seen more than once but under ten times. V gene TRBV7-2 combines with J gene TRBJ2-1; TRBD2 agrees at 11 bases. V was clipped by 3 bases and J by 5 bases; unmatched bases: 3. This CDR3 comprises 15 residues. CDR1 SGHTA and CDR2 FQGNSA come from the germline V gene. DNA of the CDR3: TGTGCCAGCAGCTTTGTTAGCGGGGGGGACAATGAGCAGTTCTTC. The encoded protein is CASSFVSGGDNEQFF.

This clonotype was counted ten times or more. The chain carries TRBV7-2 and TRBJ1-2, with D possibly TRBD1 on 5 matching bases. CDR3 size: 15 residues. CDR1 SGHTA and CDR2 FQGNSA come from the germline V gene. Trimming removed 5 bases from V and 3 bases from J, with 16 bases in between. DNA of the CDR3: TGTGCCAGCAGCCCCGAAACCGGGACGGACTATGGCTACACCTTC. Encoded protein: CASSPETGTDYGYTF.

This clonotype was observed at least ten times. Relative to the germline gene, one junction end is altered; a read error may explain this. The rearrangement uses TRBV4-2 and TRBJ2-7; no reliable D call. The CDR3 is 14 residues long. Germline V CDR1 and CDR2: LGHNA, YNFKEQ. The CDR3 spells CASSQESGSYEQYF. The CDR3 coding sequence is TGCGCCAGCAGCCAAGAGTCCGGATCCTACGAGCAGTACTTC.

The chain employs TRBV6-2 or TRBV6-3 and TRBJ2-6, with D unresolved. The CDR3 spans 17 residues. Germline V gene data show CDR1 as MNHEY and CDR2 as SVGEGT. The ends were cut back, 5 bases at V and 0 bases at J, with 14 bases in the middle. The DNA of the CDR3 is TGTGCCAGCAGTCCGATACTGACCTACTCTGGGGCCAACGTCCTGACTTTC. Protein product: CASSPILTYSGANVLTF.

V gene TRBV12-3 or TRBV12-4 combines with J gene TRBJ2-3; 12 positions match TRBD2. This CDR3 comprises 15 residues. V shed 6 bases, J shed 3 bases, and the junction held 4 bases outside the gene matches. The CDR3 DNA sequence: TGTGCCAGCAGACTCGGGACTAGCGGGACAGATACGCAGTATTTT. It codes for CASRLGTSGTDTQYF.

This clonotype was recorded a few times. The genes are TRBV25-1 and TRBJ1-2; the D is unclear. V lost 4 bases, J lost 5 bases, and 17 bases lay in between. The germline CDR1 and CDR2 sequences are MGHDK and SYGVNS. The CDR3 totals 15 residues. CDR3 in DNA: TGTGCCAGCAGTGCCGAAGGACGCAGCTCTTATGGCTACACCTTC. Its translation is CASSAEGRSSYGYTF.

This clonotype has just a few counts. The DNA for the CDR3 is TGCGCCAGCAGCAGATCGGGGTCCGGGGAGCTGTTTTTT. Translated, it gives CASSRSGSGELFF. The rearrangement joins TRBV5-1 to TRBJ2-2; a weak D match, TRBD2 (5 bases). Per the germline V gene, CDR1 is SGHRS and CDR2 is YFSETQ. Between the trimmed V and J ends, which lost 4 bases and 6 bases, there was a span of 10 bases. The CDR3 consists of 13 residues.

Many counts were recorded for this clonotype. The V call is TRBV29-1, the J call TRBJ2-6; TRBD1 matches at 7 bases. Unmatched junction bases numbered 4, after V lost 7 bases and J lost 4 bases. The length of the CDR3 is 13 residues. Germline assignment: CDR1 SQVTM and CDR2 ANQGSEA. CDR3 coding DNA: TGCAGCGCAACAGGGGTCGGGGCCAACGTCCTGACTTTC. This encodes CSATGVGANVLTF.

This clonotype appeared a few times. The chain recombines TRBV2 with TRBJ1-5, with TRBD1 matching 8 bases. This CDR3 comprises 15 residues. The germline V gene has CDR1 SNHLY and CDR2 FYNNEI. Trimming took 3 bases from V and 6 from J; bases not matched to a gene: 7. The CDR3 loop is CASSDRTGPSQPQHF. DNA of the CDR3: TGTGCCAGCAGTGATCGGACAGGGCCCTCTCAGCCCCAGCATTTT. Complete variable domain (other parts from reference TRBV2 and TRBJ1-5): EPEVTQTPSHQVTQMGQEVILRCVPISNHLYFYWYRQILGQKVEFLVSFYNNEISEKSEIFDDQFSVERPDGSNFTLKIRSTKLEDSAMYFCASSDRTGPSQPQHFGDGTRLSIL.

J is TRBJ2-1 and V is TRBV29-1; unclear D gene. The tail of the sequence fits TRBJ2-7 better, so the J call may be wrong. Germline CDR1 and CDR2: SQVTM and ANQGSEA. The CDR3 is 13 amino acids. This chain's CDR3 is CSVGTISYNEQYF. The DNA for the CDR3 is TGCAGCGTTGGAACAATCTCCTACAATGAGCAGTACTTC.

The sample holds a few counts of this clonotype. The chain recombines TRBV5-1 with TRBJ2-7; D is possibly TRBD2 (6 bases). V was shortened by 4 bases and J by 0 bases, with 14 bases between the two germline ends. Germline CDR1 SGHRS, CDR2 YFSETQ. CDR3 size: 15 residues. This chain's CDR3 is CASSQEGPYSYEQYF. The CDR3 nucleotides read TGCGCCAGCAGCCAGGAGGGACCATACTCCTACGAGCAGTACTTC.

The rearrangement uses TRBV19 and TRBJ2-1, with 8 bases identical to TRBD1. Germline V gene lookup returns CDR1 LNHDA and CDR2 SQIVND (reference sequence). This CDR3 is 17 amino acids long. V shed 5 bases, J shed 3 bases, and the junction held 12 bases outside the gene matches. CDR3 loop: CASSSAGTGQYYNEQFF. DNA of the CDR3: TGTGCCAGTAGTTCAGCCGGGACAGGACAATACTACAATGAGCAGTTCTTC. Supplemented by reference TRBV19 and TRBJ2-1, the full variable domain reads DGGITQSPKYLFRKEGQNVTLSCEQNLNHDAMYWYRQDPGQGLRLIYYSQIVNDFQKGDIAEGYSVSREKKESFPLTVTSAQKNPTAFYLCASSSAGTGQYYNEQFFGPGTRLTVL.

The genes are TRBV10-3 and TRBJ2-5; TRBD2 might be the D (7 bases). Trimming cost V 0 bases and J 5 bases, with 10 bases left between them. The CDR3 sequence is 14 residues long. Germline lookup yields CDR1 ENHRY and CDR2 SYGVKD. The chain's CDR3 is CAISESSGGETQYF. In DNA form, the CDR3 reads TGTGCCATCAGTGAGTCGTCGGGGGGCGAGACCCAGTACTTC.

J is TRBJ1-4 and V is TRBV10-3, with a tentative D call TRBD1 (6 bases). CDR1 is ENHRY, CDR2 SYGVKD, per germline. The V gene lost 6 bases and the J gene lost 3 bases, with 11 bases spanning the gap. This CDR3 is 14 amino acids long. This CDR3 reads CAISRGYPNEKLFF. CDR3 DNA: TGTGCCATCAGCAGGGGATATCCTAATGAAAAACTGTTTTTT.

Regarding this clonotype: The junction departs from germline at one end; a sequencing error may be responsible. The CDR3 is CASILGRSTDTQYF. CDR3 bases: TGCGCCAGCATCTTGGGGCGGAGCACAGATACGCAGTATTTT. The genes are TRBV5-1 and TRBJ2-3; a possible D gene is TRBD1 (5 bases). The CDR3 is 14 amino acids. CDR1 SGHRS and CDR2 YFSETQ come from the germline V gene.

The rearrangement links TRBV2 to TRBJ1-2, with no clear D. The V end was cut by 6 bases, the J end by 8 bases, with 16 bases between. The germline V gene has CDR1 SNHLY and CDR2 FYNNEI. The CDR3 sequence is 13 residues long. CDR3 protein: CASSDGNMAGYTF. In DNA, the CDR3 is TGTGCCAGCAGCGACGGAAATATGGCCGGCTACACCTTC.

Of note for this clonotype: Germline and junction disagree at one end, which may indicate a read error. The genes are TRBV7-6 and TRBJ1-4, with 8 bases fitting TRBD1. Germline V gene sequence: CDR1 SGHVS, CDR2 FNYEAQ. The CDR3 runs to 18 residues. For the CDR3, the DNA is TGTGCCAGCAGCCCGACGGGACAGGCGACCACAACTAATGAAAGACTGTTTTTT. Residues: CASSPTGQATTTNERLFF. The whole variable domain, remainder taken from reference TRBV7-6 and TRBJ1-4, is GAGVSQSPRYKVTKRGQDVALRCDPISGHVSLYWYRQALGQGPEFLTYFNYEAQQDKSGLPNDRFSAERPEGSISTLTIQRTEQRDSAMYRCASSPTGQATTTNERLFFGSGTQLSVL.

The chain uses TRBV27 and TRBJ2-1; the D gene is possibly TRBD2 (5 bases). Trimming cost V 8 bases and J 0 bases, with 17 bases left between them. The CDR3 totals 16 residues. Germline V CDR1 and CDR2: MNHEY, SMNVEV (reference sequence). The CDR3 DNA follows: TGTGCCAGCCGCCCGATGTTTGCGGGCTCCTACAATGAGCAGTTCTTC. This encodes CASRPMFAGSYNEQFF.

The gene calls are TRBV5-1 and TRBJ1-1; D is ambiguous. The V end was cut by 4 bases, the J end by 6 bases, with 10 bases between. Germline CDR1 SGHRS, CDR2 YFSETQ. CDR3 size: 12 residues. CDR3 bases: TGCGCCAGCAGCATACCAGCGGCTGAAGCTTTCTTT. Amino acids: CASSIPAAEAFF.